This T cell receptor beta chain was recorded in a study of Ad26.COV2.S vaccination and SARS-CoV-2 variants. Study in general: Donor allocation was to the COV1001 Ad26.COV2.S trial arm. Study-level points and caveats: The TCR breadth and depth analyses may have understated or missed part of the total T cell responses.

Clones were read by immunoSEQ multiplex PCR, and TCRdb kept only the in-frame ones, dropping some. The sample holds 350,000 to 500,000 clones, 90% seen once. The V gene lost 0 bases and the J gene lost 8 bases, with 17 bases spanning the gap. This CDR3 spans 16 amino acids. Germline CDR1 and CDR2: LGHNA and YSLEER. Treatment: roughly 18 received Ad26.COV2.S at low or high dose, single or two shots; about 5 received placebo; per-sample allocation not given. Specimen acquisition occurred on day 63 following the initial vaccine or placebo injection. Based in Boston, the donor was an adult of 18-55 years. With regard to this clone: Its specificity is not known.

This sequence joins TRBV4-3 and TRBJ2-1, with D perhaps being TRBD1 or TRBD2 (5 bases each). The source is a person between 18 and 59 years old who received the Ad26.COV2.S COVID-19 vaccine or a placebo. The specimen was peripheral blood, collected in a trial of Ad26.COV2.S vaccine versus placebo. Written as DNA, the CDR3 is TGCGCCAGCAGCCAAGATGGGGGTAGCCAGCGCCATGAGCAGTTCTTC. Its translation: CASSQDGGSQRHEQFF.